The clone carrying this T cell receptor beta chain was picked up a small number of times. Its antigen is not identified. A junction end diverges from the germline sequence, so it may reflect a read error. Researchers ran the PCR with 60 Vbeta and 13 Jbeta primers. The data were produced by immunoSEQ multiplex PCR, yet TCRdb's version contains in-frame clones alone and is incomplete. This sample carries 150,000 to 200,000 clones, over 80% of them seen once, and the ten largest clones take about 4%. The sample originates from a study of cytomegalovirus exposure and HLA in healthy donors. General observations from the study: TCR association rates varied by HLA locus in a later analysis, with DRB1 highest and HLA-C lowest.

Sequencing was done on a sample of PBMCs. The receptor's source is a man aged 50 to 59 in good health and CMV-seropositive.

The CDR3 DNA reads TGTTCCAGCAGCGGGTGGGGCGGGGCAACCTACGAGCAGTACTTC. It is translated as CSSSGWGGATYEQYF. The V and J genes are TRBV7-9 and TRBJ2-7, with D possibly TRBD2 on 6 matching bases. This CDR3 contains 15 residues. Germline values: CDR1 SEHNR, CDR2 FQNEAQ (reference sequence).